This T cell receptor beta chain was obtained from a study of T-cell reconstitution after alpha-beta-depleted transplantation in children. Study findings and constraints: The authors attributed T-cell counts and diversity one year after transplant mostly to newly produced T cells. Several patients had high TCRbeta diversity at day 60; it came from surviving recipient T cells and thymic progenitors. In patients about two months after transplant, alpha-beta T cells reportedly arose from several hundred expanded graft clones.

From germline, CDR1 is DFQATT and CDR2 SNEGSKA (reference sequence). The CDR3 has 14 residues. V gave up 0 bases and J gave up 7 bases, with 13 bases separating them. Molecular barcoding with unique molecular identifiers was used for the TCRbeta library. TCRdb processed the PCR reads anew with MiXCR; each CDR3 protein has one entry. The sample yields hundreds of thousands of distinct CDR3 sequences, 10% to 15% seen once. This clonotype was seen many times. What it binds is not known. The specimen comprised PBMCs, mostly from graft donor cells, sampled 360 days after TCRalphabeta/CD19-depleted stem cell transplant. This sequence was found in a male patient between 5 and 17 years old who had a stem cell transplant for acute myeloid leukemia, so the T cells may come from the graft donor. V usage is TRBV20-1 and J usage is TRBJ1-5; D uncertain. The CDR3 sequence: CSARDPQVKQPQHF. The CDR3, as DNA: TGCAGTGCTAGAGATCCCCAGGTCAAACAGCCCCAGCATTTT.